Presented here are 7 T cell receptor delta chains from one specimen sequenced in a study of gamma-delta chains in newborns, infants, children. TCRdb reprocessed the reads through CATT. The sample lists 3,000 to 3,500 delta-chain clones, 8% to 13% occurring once. The sample was blood. These TCRs come from a child who was a newborn, infant or young child, either healthy, febrile or measles-vaccinated (not recorded which).

This clone was detected a few times. The protein recorded in TCRdb matches a much larger clone and deviates from this DNA's translation at residue 4, suggesting a read error; the protein here is obtained by translating the DNA. The chain is built from TRDV2 and TRDJ1; TRDD3 matches 8 bases. V lost 5 bases to trimming and J lost 0 bases; unmatched junction nucleotides: 13. The CDR3 consists of 17 residues. Germline loops: CDR1 GEAIGNYY, CDR2 EKD. This CDR3 is CACGKILGGQYTDKLIF. The CDR3 DNA follows: TGTGCCTGTGGCAAAATACTGGGGGGGCAATACACCGATAAACTCATCTTT.

Notes on this clone: One base separates it from a far larger clone, so it is likely a read error. The V gene went uncalled, while the J gene is TRDJ3; the D call TRDD3 from the table was never checked on the DNA. This CDR3 contains 19 residues. In nucleotides, the CDR3 is TGTGCCTGTGACACCGCCCTGGGGACCAGCTCCTGGGCCACCCGACAGATGTTTTTC. This translates into CACDTALGTSSWATRQMFF.

This chain connects TRDV3 to TRDJ3; tentative D call: TRDD3 (5 bases). The CDR3 contains 13 residues. Trimming removed 2 bases from V and 3 bases from J, with 5 bases in between. CDR1 TVYSNPD and CDR2 GDNSRS come from the germline V gene (reference sequence). CDR3 coding DNA: TGTGCCTTTGGATACTGGGACACCCGACAGATGTTTTTC. As protein: CAFGYWDTRQMFF.

The table lists this clone with a few counts. This chain joins TRAV29/DV5 and TRDJ1, with D perhaps TRDD3 (6 bases). V was shortened by 0 bases and J by 2 bases, with 23 bases between the two germline ends. The CDR3 totals 18 residues. CDR1 is NSMFDY and CDR2 is ISSIKDK in the germline V gene. This CDR3 reads CAASGFARWGGGTDKLIF. DNA for the CDR3: TGTGCAGCAAGCGGCTTCGCTCGTTGGGGTGGGGGGACCGATAAACTCATCTTT.

Notes on this clone: One base away lies a much larger clone, so this may be a sequencing read error. The sample holds other DNA sequences that translate to the same CDR3. The gene calls are TRDV2 and TRDJ3; 7 bases agree with TRDD3. Germline-derived CDR1 and CDR2 are GEAIGNYY and EKD. The CDR3 extends over 18 amino acids. CDR3 sequence: CACDTWGYGAWDTRQMFF. Written as DNA, the CDR3 is TGTGCCTGCGACACCTGGGGATATGGAGCCTGGGACACCCGACAGATGTTTTTC.

Concerning this clone itself: A read error may explain this, as a much larger clone is one base away. The rearrangement uses TRDV2 and TRDJ3; 7 nucleotides line up with TRDD3. The CDR3 length is 18 residues. Germline V gene lookup returns CDR1 GEAIGNYY and CDR2 EKD. The V segment lost 0 bases and the J segment 0 bases; nucleotides outside the gene matches: 4. The CDR3 DNA follows: TGTGCCTGTGACACCGGGGGATGCAGCTCCTGGGACACCCGACAGATGTTTTTC. Protein product: CACDTGGCSSWDTRQMFF.

This clone was detected only a few times. Since a far larger clone is one base different, this is likely a read error. Other DNA sequences within the sample encode an identical CDR3. The chain employs TRDV2 and TRDJ3; 7 bases are shared with TRDD3. This CDR3 region has 16 residues. The germline V gene encodes CDR1 GEAIGNYY and CDR2 EKD. The trim removed 3 bases at V and 4 bases at J, leaving 5 bases unmatched. CDR3 sequence (DNA): TGTGCCTGTGACTGGGGGAGCTCTTGGGACACCCGACAGATGTTTTTC. Translated: CACDWGSSWDTRQMFF.